This T cell receptor beta chain was identified during a study of blood T cell repertoires in COVID-19. Profiled with immunoSEQ multiplex PCR; TCRdb holds only in-frame clones, not every one. Among about 210,000 clones listed, about 86% were seen once. The source is a woman between 45 and 60 years old with acute or convalescent COVID-19. What was sequenced was peripheral blood.

The CDR3: CASSGTSEPGELFF. The CDR3 bases are TGTGCCAGCAGCGGAACTAGCGAGCCCGGGGAGCTGTTTTTT. This rearrangement joins TRBV9 to TRBJ2-2; 7 bases align to TRBD2. V gave up 3 bases and J gave up 6 bases; unmatched junction bases: 5. The CDR3 runs to 14 residues. Looked up from germline, CDR1 is SGDLS and CDR2 is YYNGEE.